This TCR beta chain was identified during a study of cytomegalovirus exposure and HLA in healthy donors. General study results and limits: Versus the roughly 640-donor mean, an Asian-associated ancestry cluster reportedly showed fewer N-insertions in a later analysis. The authors listed 150 or so TCR beta chains as cytomegalovirus-associated. V- and J-gene trimming of TCR beta was linked (in a later analysis) to a missense DCLRE1C variant.

The PCR employed 60 Vbeta primers together with 13 Jbeta primers. Method: immunoSEQ multiplex PCR; TCRdb's copy keeps in-frame clones and lacks some. The table shows some 150,000 clones, with about four fifths occurring only once. The table lists this clone with a count of one. Its antigen remains unknown. This TCR came from a woman in her 40s in good health and CMV-seronegative. Sequenced input: PBMCs.

The CDR3 region is CASSLGGGISSYSEAFF. Written as DNA, the CDR3 is TGTGCCAGTTCCCTAGGGGGGGGCATTTCAAGTTACAGTGAAGCTTTCTTT. The chain joins TRBV19 to TRBJ1-1, with a weak D call TRBD1 (6 bases). The CDR3 is 17 residues long. In germline, CDR1 is LNHDA, CDR2 SQIVND (reference sequence). Trimming shortened V by 8 bases and J by 7 bases, and 29 bases separated the two germline ends.